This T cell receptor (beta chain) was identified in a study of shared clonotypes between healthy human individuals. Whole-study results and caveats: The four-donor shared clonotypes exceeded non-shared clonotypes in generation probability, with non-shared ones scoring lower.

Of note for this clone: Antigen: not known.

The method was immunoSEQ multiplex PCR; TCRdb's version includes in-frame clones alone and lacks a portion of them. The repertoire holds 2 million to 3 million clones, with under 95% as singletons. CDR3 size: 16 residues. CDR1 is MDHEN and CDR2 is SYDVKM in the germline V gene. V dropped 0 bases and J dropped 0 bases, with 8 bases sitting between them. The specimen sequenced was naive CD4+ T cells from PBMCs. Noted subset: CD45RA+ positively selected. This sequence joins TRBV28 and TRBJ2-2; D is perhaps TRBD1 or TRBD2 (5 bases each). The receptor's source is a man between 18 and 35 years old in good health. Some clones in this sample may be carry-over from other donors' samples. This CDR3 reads CASSLWLGANTGELFF. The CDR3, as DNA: TGTGCCAGCAGTTTATGGTTGGGGGCGAACACCGGGGAGCTGTTTTTT.